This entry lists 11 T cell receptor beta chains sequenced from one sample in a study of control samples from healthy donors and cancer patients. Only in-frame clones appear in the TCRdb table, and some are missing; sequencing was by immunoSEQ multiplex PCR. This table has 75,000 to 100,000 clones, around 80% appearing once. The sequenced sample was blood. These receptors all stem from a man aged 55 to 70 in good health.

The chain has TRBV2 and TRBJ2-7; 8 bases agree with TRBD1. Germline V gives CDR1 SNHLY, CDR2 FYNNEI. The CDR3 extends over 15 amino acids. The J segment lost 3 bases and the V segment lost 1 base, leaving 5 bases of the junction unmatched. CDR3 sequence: CASSEGDRSFYEQYF. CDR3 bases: TGTGCCAGCAGTGAAGGGGACAGGAGTTTCTACGAGCAGTACTTC.

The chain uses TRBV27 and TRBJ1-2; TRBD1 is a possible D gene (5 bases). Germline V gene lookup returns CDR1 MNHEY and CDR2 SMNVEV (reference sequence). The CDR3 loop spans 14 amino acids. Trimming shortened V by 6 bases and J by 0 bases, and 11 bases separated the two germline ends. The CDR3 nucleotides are TGTGCCAGCAGATCGGGGGGGGCTAACTATGGCTACACCTTC. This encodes CASRSGGANYGYTF.

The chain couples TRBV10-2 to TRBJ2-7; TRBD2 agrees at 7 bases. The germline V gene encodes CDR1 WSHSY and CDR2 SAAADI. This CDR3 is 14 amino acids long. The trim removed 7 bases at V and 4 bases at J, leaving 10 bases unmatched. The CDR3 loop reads CASKRGGRGYEQYF. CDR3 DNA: TGCGCCAGCAAACGGGGAGGGCGCGGGTACGAGCAGTACTTC.

The CDR3 sequence: CASSLDPKTGASYEQYF. The DNA for the CDR3 is TGTGCCAGCAGCTTAGATCCGAAAACAGGGGCCAGCTACGAGCAGTACTTC. The rearrangement links TRBV7-8 to TRBJ2-7; 7 bases fit TRBD1. The CDR3 covers 17 residues. V lost 1 base and J lost 3; bases outside the gene matches: 12. Germline lookup yields CDR1 SGHVS and CDR2 FQNEAQ.

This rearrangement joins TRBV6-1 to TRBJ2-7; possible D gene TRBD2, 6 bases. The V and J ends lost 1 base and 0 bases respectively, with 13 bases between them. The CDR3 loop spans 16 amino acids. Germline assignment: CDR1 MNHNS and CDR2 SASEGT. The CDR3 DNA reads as TGTGCCAGCAGTGAAGTAGTAGCGGACTACTCCTACGAGCAGTACTTC. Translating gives CASSEVVADYSYEQYF.

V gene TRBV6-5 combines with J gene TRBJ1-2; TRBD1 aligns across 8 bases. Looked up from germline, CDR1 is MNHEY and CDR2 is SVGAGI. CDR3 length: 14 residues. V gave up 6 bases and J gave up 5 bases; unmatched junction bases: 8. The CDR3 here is CASRPTGDFYGYTF. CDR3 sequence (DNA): TGTGCCAGCAGACCGACAGGGGACTTTTATGGCTACACCTTC.

In DNA, the CDR3 is TGTGCCAGTATTAGGCGGGGGGGGCTGAACACTGAAGCTTTCTTT. Translated: CASIRRGGLNTEAFF. The rearrangement joins TRBV19 to TRBJ1-1; perhaps TRBD1 as D (6 bases). The germline V and J ends were trimmed by 7 bases and 0 bases, with 15 bases remaining between them. CDR3 length: 15 amino acids. Per the germline V gene, CDR1 is LNHDA and CDR2 is SQIVND (reference sequence).

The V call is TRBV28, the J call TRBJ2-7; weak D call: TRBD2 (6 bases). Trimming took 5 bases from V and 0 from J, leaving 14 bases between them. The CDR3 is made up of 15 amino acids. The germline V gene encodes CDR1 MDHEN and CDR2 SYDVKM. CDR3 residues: CASSTSGSASYEQYF. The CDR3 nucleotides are TGTGCCAGCAGTACAAGCGGGTCAGCCTCCTACGAGCAGTACTTC.

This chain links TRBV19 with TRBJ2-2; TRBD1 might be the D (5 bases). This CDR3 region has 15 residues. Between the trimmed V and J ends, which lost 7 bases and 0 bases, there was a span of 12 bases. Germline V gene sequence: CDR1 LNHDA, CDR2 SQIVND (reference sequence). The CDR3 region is CASKLGRTNTGELFF. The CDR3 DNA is TGTGCCAGTAAATTGGGGCGAACGAACACCGGGGAGCTGTTTTTT.

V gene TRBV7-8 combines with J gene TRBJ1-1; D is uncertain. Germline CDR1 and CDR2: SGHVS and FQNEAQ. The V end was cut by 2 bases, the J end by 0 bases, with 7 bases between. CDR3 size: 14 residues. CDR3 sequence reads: CASSLLTVNTEAFF. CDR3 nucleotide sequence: TGTGCCAGCAGCTTACTAACAGTGAACACTGAAGCTTTCTTT.

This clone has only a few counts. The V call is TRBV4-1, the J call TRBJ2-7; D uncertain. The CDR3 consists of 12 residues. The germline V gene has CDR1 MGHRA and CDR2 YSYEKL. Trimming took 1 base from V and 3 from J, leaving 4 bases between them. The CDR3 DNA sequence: TGCGCCAGCAGCCAAGTTGACTACGAGCAGTACTTC. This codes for CASSQVDYEQYF.